Reported below is one TCR beta chain. How the authors handled the data: Reference gene primer amplification in the assay estimated nucleated cell counts. Sequenced by immunoSEQ multiplex PCR; TCRdb stores in-frame clones only, minus some. The V and J calls and clone size come from that table; D and trimming were worked out from the DNA. The profile shows 150,000 to 200,000 clones, approximately 85% of them singletons. The data are from a study of blood T cell repertoires in COVID-19. Whole-study context: Acute and convalescent COVID-19 samples came from the United States, Italy and Spain. In each case, the material was cDNA or gDNA derived from T cells, B-cell-depleted T cells, or PBMCs.

The ends were cut back, 0 bases at V and 6 bases at J, with 17 bases in the middle. Germline V gene data show CDR1 as LGHNA and CDR2 as YSLEER. The CDR3 has 16 amino acids. The rearrangement links TRBV4-3 to TRBJ1-2; D might be TRBD1 (5 bases). The clonotype originates from a woman aged 80 or older with acute or convalescent COVID-19. Source material: peripheral blood. CDR3 sequence: CASSQEPSGGDHGYTF. For the CDR3, the DNA is TGCGCCAGCAGCCAAGAACCCTCGGGGGGAGACCATGGCTACACCTTC.